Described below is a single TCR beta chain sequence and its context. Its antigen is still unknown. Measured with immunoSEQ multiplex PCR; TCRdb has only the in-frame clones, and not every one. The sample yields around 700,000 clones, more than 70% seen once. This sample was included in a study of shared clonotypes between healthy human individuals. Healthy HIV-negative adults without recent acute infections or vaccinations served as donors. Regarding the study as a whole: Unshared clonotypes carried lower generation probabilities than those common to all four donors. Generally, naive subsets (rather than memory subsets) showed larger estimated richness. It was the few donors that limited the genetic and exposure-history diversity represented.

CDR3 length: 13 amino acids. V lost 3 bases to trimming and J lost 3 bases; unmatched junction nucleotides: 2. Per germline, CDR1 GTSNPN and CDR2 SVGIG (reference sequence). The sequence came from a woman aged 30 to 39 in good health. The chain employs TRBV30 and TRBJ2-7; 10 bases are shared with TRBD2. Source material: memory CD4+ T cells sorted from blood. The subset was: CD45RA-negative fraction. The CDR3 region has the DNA TGTGCCTGGAGGGTAGCGGGAGGCTACGAGCAGTACTTC. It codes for CAWRVAGGYEQYF.